These 32 T cell receptor beta chains were sequenced from one sample in a study of T cell repertoires in breast cancer. Paired alpha-beta TCRs of CD8+ T cells were analyzed by expanded emulsion RT-PCR. Blocking oligonucleotides added to a second nested PCR suppressed unpaired genes. Using its own MiXCR run on the emulsion pairing reads, TCRdb lists one record per CDR3 protein. The sample lists 600 or so distinct CDR3 sequences; around half were seen once. Sequenced material: CD8+ T cells. The receptors originated from a pool of human donors with breast cancer or a healthy control (not recorded which).

As concerns this clonotype: One base away lies a much larger clone, so this may be a sequencing read error. The V call is TRBV7-2, the J call TRBJ1-5; 7 positions agree with TRBD1. The CDR3 is 14 residues long. The germline CDR1 and CDR2 sequences are SGHTA and FQGNSA. The CDR3 DNA follows: TGTGCCGGCAGCCGACAGGGCGGCAATCAGCCCCAGCATTTT. Its translation: CAGSRQGGNQPQHF.

This chain uses TRBV7-4 with TRBJ1-5, with D possibly matching TRBD1 (6 bases). The CDR3 sequence is 15 residues long. V lost 5 bases, J lost 8 bases, and 19 bases lay in between. Germline CDR1 SGHVT, CDR2 SQSDAQ. The CDR3 region is CASSPLTGSGKPQHF. The CDR3 coding sequence is TGTGCCAGCAGCCCCCTGACAGGTTCAGGGAAGCCCCAGCATTTT.

By frequency in the sample, this clonotype is medium-sized. CDR3 nucleotide sequence: TGTGCCAGCAGCTTAGTAGCGGGGGCGCGCACAGATACGCAGTATTTT. This sequence encodes CASSLVAGARTDTQYF. The genes are TRBV7-2 and TRBJ2-3; 9 bases line up with TRBD2. Trimming cost V 1 base and J 1 base; bases outside gene matches: 3. Germline-derived CDR1 and CDR2 are SGHTA and FQGNSA. CDR3 length: 16 amino acids.

A remark on this clonotype: Sequence at one end of the junction differs from germline and may be a read error. The chain couples TRBV7-9 to TRBJ2-2, with a tentative D call TRBD2 (5 bases). Germline V gene data show CDR1 as SEHNR and CDR2 as FQNEAQ (reference sequence). The CDR3 runs 14 residues. CDR3: CASSPRANTGERCF. The CDR3 region has the DNA TGTGCCAGCAGCCCACGGGCGAACACCGGGGAGAGATGTTTT.

There are a few counts of this clonotype. The CDR3 reads CASSYSEYNEQFF. The CDR3, as DNA: TGTGCCAGCAGTTACTCAGAGTACAATGAGCAGTTCTTC. This rearrangement joins TRBV6-8 to TRBJ2-1, with no clear D. This CDR3 comprises 13 residues. Germline CDR1 MNHGY, CDR2 SAAAGT. Between the trimmed V and J ends, which lost 0 bases and 4 bases, there was a span of 4 bases.

Worth noting for this clonotype: This CDR3 is missing its conserved last phenylalanine or tryptophan, likely due to a read error. The chain employs TRBV7-3 and TRBJ1-6; D ambiguous. Germline V lookup: CDR1 SGHTA, CDR2 FQGTGA. CDR3 size: 15 residues. CDR3 region: CVSSLTEGGKSPLHG. The CDR3 coding sequence is TGTGTCAGCAGCTTAACTGAAGGAGGAAAGTCACCCCTCCACGGG.

The chain links TRBV4-1 to TRBJ1-1, with TRBD1 matching over 8 bases. CDR1 and CDR2 from the germline V gene are MGHRA and YSYEKL. Trimming removed 9 bases from V and 2 bases from J; junction bases left unmatched: 11. This CDR3 has 15 amino acids. The CDR3 loop reads CASHPTGTGNTEAFF. CDR3 DNA: TGCGCCAGTCACCCTACCGGGACAGGTAACACTGAAGCTTTCTTT.

This clonotype occurred a few times. The rearrangement joins TRBV7-2 to TRBJ1-2, with TRBD1 matching 11 bases. The trim removed 4 bases at V and 8 bases at J, leaving 9 bases unmatched. This CDR3 region has 15 residues. The germline CDR1 and CDR2 sequences are SGHTA and FQGNSA. This CDR3 reads CASSSRTGGAGGYTF. The CDR3 DNA sequence: TGTGCCAGCAGCTCCCGGACAGGGGGCGCGGGGGGCTACACCTTC.

The sample holds a few counts of this clonotype. The chain carries TRBV4-3 and TRBJ2-1; 8 positions match TRBD2. The V and J ends lost 4 bases and 10 bases, in that order; junction bases with no gene match: 12. Germline CDR1 and CDR2: LGHNA and YSLEER. The CDR3 is 15 amino acids. In nucleotides, the CDR3 is TGCGCCAGCAGCCCACCTTTGGTAGCGGGAAGCGAGCAGTTCTTC. The encoded protein is CASSPPLVAGSEQFF.

About this clonotype: The conserved closing phenylalanine or tryptophan is absent in this CDR3, likely reflecting a read error. The V gene is TRBV6-1, the J gene TRBJ2-7; D may be TRBD1 (5 bases). Per the germline V gene, CDR1 is MNHNS and CDR2 is SASEGT. The CDR3 covers 14 residues. CDR3 sequence: CASSDTGGPYGQYL. CDR3 nucleotides: TGTGCCAGCAGTGACACAGGTGGCCCCTACGGGCAGTACCTC.

By frequency in the sample, this clonotype is medium-sized (0.01 to 0.1%). This may arise from a read error, as a much more abundant clone is one base away. The chain recombines TRBV7-3 with TRBJ2-4; 11 nucleotides match TRBD1. Germline V gene data show CDR1 as SGHTA and CDR2 as FQGTGA. The J segment lost 8 bases and the V segment lost 2 bases, leaving 2 bases of the junction unmatched. This CDR3 spans 14 amino acids. The DNA for the CDR3 is TGTGCCAGCAGCTTAGGACAGGGGGCGGACATTCAGTACTTC. As protein: CASSLGQGADIQYF.

This clonotype was counted ten times or more. The rearrangement joins TRBV7-6 to TRBJ2-7, with D perhaps TRBD1 or TRBD2 (5 bases each). The CDR3 contains 13 residues. Germline V lookup: CDR1 SGHVS, CDR2 FNYEAQ. Trimming stripped 5 bases from V and 1 base from J, with 9 bases between. The CDR3 reads CASSRGPSYEQYF. In nucleotides, the CDR3 is TGTGCCAGCAGCCGGGGCCCGTCCTACGAGCAGTACTTC.

This clonotype was seen a few times. The rearrangement joins TRBV6-5 to TRBJ2-7; TRBD1 agrees at 11 bases. The CDR3 loop spans 14 amino acids. Germline CDR1 and CDR2: MNHEY and SVGAGI. The trim removed 2 bases at V and 3 bases at J, leaving 0 bases unmatched. CDR3 in DNA: TGTGCCAGCAGTTACGGGACAGGGGGCTACGAGCAGTACTTC. Amino acids: CASSYGTGGYEQYF.

This clonotype showed up many times. The chain employs TRBV7-2 and TRBJ2-1, with 7 bases identical to TRBD1. Per germline, CDR1 SGHTA and CDR2 FQGNSA. V shed 7 bases and J 8 bases; nucleotides not matched to a gene: 14. The CDR3 totals 15 residues. DNA for the CDR3: TGTGCCAGCACCAACCCGGACAGGCCCCATGATGAGCAGTTCTTC. This translates into CASTNPDRPHDEQFF.

The chain links TRBV7-6 to TRBJ2-3, with TRBD2 matching over 9 bases. Looked up from germline, CDR1 is SGHVS and CDR2 is FNYEAQ. After removal of 1 base from V and 0 bases from J, the junction contained 5 bases not matched to a gene. This CDR3 is built from 17 residues. The CDR3 region is CASSLGLAGRSTDTQYF. The CDR3 DNA sequence: TGTGCCAGCAGCTTAGGGCTAGCGGGACGCAGCACAGATACGCAGTATTTT.

This clonotype was counted a single time. The CDR3 does not end in the conserved phenylalanine or tryptophan, so this is likely a read error. V gene TRBV7-2 combines with J gene TRBJ2-1, with 9 bases that match TRBD2. The trim removed 6 bases at V and 13 bases at J, leaving 4 bases unmatched. The CDR3 runs to 11 residues. Germline-derived CDR1 and CDR2 are SGHTA and FQGNSA. CDR3 sequence reads: CASSSSGDQFL. The DNA of the CDR3 is TGTGCCAGCAGTTCTAGCGGGGACCAGTTCCTC.

This clonotype showed up just a few times. The final CDR3 position lacks the conserved phenylalanine or tryptophan, pointing to a likely read error. Because the CDR3's place on the DNA is in doubt, the DNA is left out and the CDR3 is given as listed by TCRdb. The V gene is TRBV6-1, the J gene TRBJ2-1; the listed D gene, TRBD2, was not tested against the DNA. The CDR3 spans 14 residues, counting both ends. CDR1 is MNHNS and CDR2 is SASEGT in the germline V gene. The CDR3 sequence: CASNGRAINNEQVG.

The V and J genes are TRBV6-2 or TRBV6-3 and TRBJ1-5; D gene ambiguous. The CDR3 is 16 residues long. Germline V gives CDR1 MNHEY, CDR2 SVGEGT. Trimming shortened V by 2 bases and J by 2 bases, and 13 bases separated the two germline ends. CDR3 amino acids: CASSYEAGGGNQPQHF. CDR3 DNA: TGTGCCAGCAGTTACGAGGCAGGTGGAGGCAATCAGCCCCAGCATTTT.

Concerning this clonotype itself: Lacking the conserved final phenylalanine or tryptophan, this CDR3 likely reflects a read error. The DNA is left out, because the CDR3 cannot be placed on it with certainty; the CDR3 is given as TCRdb lists it. The chain couples TRBV7-9 to TRBJ2-2. Ends included, the CDR3 has 14 residues. Germline V gives CDR1 SEHNR, CDR2 FQNEAQ (reference sequence). CDR3 loop: CASSPRANTGERVG.

Comments on this clonotype: One end of the junction is discordant with germline, which a read error may explain. The gene calls are TRBV7-3 and TRBJ1-6, with a possible D match to TRBD1 (6 bases). The length of the CDR3 is 15 residues. Germline values: CDR1 SGHTA, CDR2 FQGTGA. CDR3 sequence reads: CAGSLTEGGSSNRHF. For the CDR3, the DNA is TGTGCCGGCAGCTTAACTGAAGGGGGAAGTTCAAACCGCCACTTT.

Of note for this clonotype: One junction end does not reproduce the germline sequence, and a read error may be involved. The J gene is TRBJ2-3, the V gene TRBV11-1, with D maybe TRBD1 (6 bases). This CDR3 spans 14 amino acids. CDR1 and CDR2 (germline): SGHAT, FQDESV (reference sequence). The CDR3 sequence is CASSLAAWTDMQYF. For the CDR3, the DNA is TGTGCCAGCAGCTTAGCGGCATGGACAGATATGCAGTATTTT.

This clonotype turned up a few times. The chain uses TRBV7-3 and TRBJ2-5; maybe TRBD1 (5 bases). The CDR3 length is 14 residues. Trimming shortened V by 0 bases and J by 3 bases, and 8 bases separated the two germline ends. From germline, CDR1 is SGHTA and CDR2 FQGTGA. The CDR3 DNA follows: TGTGCCAGCAGCTTAACAGGGGCGGAAGAGACCCAGTACTTC. Encoded protein: CASSLTGAEETQYF.

This sequence joins TRBV7-7 and TRBJ1-2, with D possibly TRBD1 on 6 matching bases. The germline CDR1 and CDR2 sequences are SSHAT and FNYEAQ (reference sequence). Trimming shortened V by 8 bases and J by 8 bases, and 18 bases separated the two germline ends. The CDR3 extends over 13 amino acids. For the CDR3, the DNA is TGTGCCAGCCGCGTAAACGGGGGCGAGGGCTACACCTTC. As protein: CASRVNGGEGYTF. Full variable domain (outside the CDR3, taken from reference TRBV7-7 and TRBJ1-2): GAGVSQSPRYKVTKRGQDVTLRCDPISSHATLYWYQQALGQGPEFLTYFNYEAQPDKSGLPSDRFSAERPEGSISTLTIQRTEQRDSAMYRCASRVNGGEGYTFGSGTRLTVV.

The chain carries TRBV6-6 and TRBJ2-1; D unresolved. Germline CDR1 MNHNY, CDR2 SVGAGI (reference sequence). V lost 7 bases and J 5 bases, leaving 15 bases between the germline ends. The CDR3 has 14 amino acids. CDR3 residues: CASNGRALNNEQFF. Written as DNA, the CDR3 is TGTGCCAGCAACGGTCGGGCCCTTAACAATGAGCAGTTCTTC.

Note on this clonotype: This is likely a read error, given that the CDR3 carries no conserved phenylalanine or tryptophan at its end. Here the CDR3 DNA reads TGTGCCAGCAGCGTAAAACAGGGCGATGGCTACACCCTC. Protein product: CASSVKQGDGYTL. The chain couples TRBV7-3 to TRBJ1-2; perhaps TRBD1 as D (6 bases). In germline, CDR1 is SGHTA, CDR2 FQGTGA. Trimming shortened V by 5 bases and J by 6 bases, and 13 bases separated the two germline ends. This CDR3 has 13 amino acids.

Only one count was recorded for this clonotype. Given a much more abundant clone one base away, this may be a read error. Because the CDR3 is missing its conserved closing phenylalanine or tryptophan, this is likely a read error. The gene calls are TRBV7-2 and TRBJ2-5; D remains ambiguous. Germline loops: CDR1 SGHTA, CDR2 FQGNSA. The V gene lost 7 bases and the J gene lost 1 base, with 13 bases spanning the gap. This CDR3 is 14 amino acids long. CDR3 in DNA: TGTGCCAGCAACCGTGGGCAGACCCAAGAGACCCAGTACTCC. Protein product: CASNRGQTQETQYS.

In this sample, this clonotype is large. The rearrangement joins TRBV7-2 to TRBJ1-5; maybe TRBD1 (5 bases). The CDR3 has 15 amino acids. Germline CDR1 SGHTA, CDR2 FQGNSA. The V end lost 0 bases, the J end lost 2 bases, and 8 bases lay between the germline ends. The CDR3 spells CASSLALQGNQPQHF. CDR3 sequence (DNA): TGTGCCAGCAGCTTAGCGCTACAGGGCAATCAGCCCCAGCATTTT.

A few counts support this clonotype. The chain couples TRBV6-6 to TRBJ2-3; 16 positions agree with TRBD2. V was clipped by 6 bases and J by 3 bases; unmatched bases: 6. CDR1 MNHNY and CDR2 SVGAGI come from the germline V gene (reference sequence). The CDR3 runs to 17 residues. The CDR3 region is CASRLGTSGRGTDTQYF. The CDR3 bases are TGTGCCAGCAGGTTGGGGACTAGCGGGAGGGGGACAGATACGCAGTATTTT.

This clonotype has just one count. One end of the junction does not line up with germline, which may come from a read error. The chain links TRBV7-2 to TRBJ1-6; no clear D. This CDR3 region has 13 residues. Germline V gene sequence: CDR1 SGHTA, CDR2 FQGNSA. This CDR3 reads CASSLELYLPLYF. The CDR3 nucleotides read TGTGCCAGCAGCTTAGAGTTATATTTACCCCTCTACTTC.

The chain joins TRBV7-9 to TRBJ2-7, with 10 nucleotides matching TRBD1. Unmatched junction bases numbered 12, after V lost 5 bases and J lost 5 bases. CDR3 length equals 16 residues. Per the germline V gene, CDR1 is SEHNR and CDR2 is FQNEAQ (reference sequence). CDR3 in DNA: TGTGCCAGCAGCCATCCGTCCGGGACAGGGGTCGACGAGCAGTACTTC. This encodes CASSHPSGTGVDEQYF.

In this sample, this clonotype turned up a few times. This chain uses TRBV7-6 with TRBJ2-5; the D call may be TRBD1 or TRBD2 (6 bases each). Trimming removed 5 bases from V and 5 bases from J, with 12 bases in between. The CDR3 spans 13 residues. Germline-derived CDR1 and CDR2 are SGHVS and FNYEAQ. The CDR3 spells CASSVRGEETQYF. The CDR3 coding sequence is TGTGCCAGCAGCGTGAGGGGGGAGGAGACCCAGTACTTC.

A remark on this clonotype: Possible read error: a much larger clone is one base away. The rearrangement uses TRBV7-3 and TRBJ2-3; 8 positions match TRBD2. CDR1 SGHTA and CDR2 FQGTGA come from the germline V gene. The CDR3 totals 14 residues. As DNA, the CDR3 is TGTGCCAGCAGCTTAACGCGGGGGGCAGAGACGCAGTATTTT. It encodes CASSLTRGAETQYF.